Below, one T cell receptor beta chain is given with its context. Its antigen remains unidentified. No much larger clone exists at a distance of one base, and base qualities are not known. This sample stems from a study of shared clonotypes between healthy human individuals (dated by TCRdb to between 2020 and 2021). Looking at the study overall: A couple of women and a few men aged 18 to 49 years were included in the cohort. Per donor, leukapheresis produced somewhere between about 0.94 and 9 billion PBMCs. To increase sequencing depth and limit assay-specific biases, TCR repertoire library preparation and sequencing were carried out by different laboratories using diverse techniques. To estimate repertoire size and how much clonotype sharing occurs between individuals, the study deeply sequenced the blood TCR repertoires of five healthy adults. For each donor, CD4 naive and CD4 memory were each given three plates, CD8 naive was given two plates, and CD8 memory was given one plate.

Using the deep immunoSEQ assay, TCR CDR3 regions were amplified from genomic DNA by multiplex PCR. Extracted genomic DNA from each cell subset was distributed evenly across all wells of several immunoSEQ 96-well plates, and each plate was treated as a replicate. For sorted subsets, about 210 ng of genomic DNA, equivalent to tens of thousands of T cell genomes, went into each replicate PCR. Purified libraries were quantified with a Qubit 3.0 fluorometer, sized on a Bioanalyzer 2100, and re-quantified with the KAPA Library Quantification kit. Every immunoSEQ 96-well plate was sequenced on a dedicated single-read 150-cycle Illumina NextSeq 550 flow cell. The source study handled its data this way. Because the immunoSEQ output held only junctional sequences and lacked quality scores, the filtering could not match the filtering applied to full-length reads. To assign V/J genes and CDR3, sequences were annotated against IMGT germline references using PyIR, a Python wrapper for IgBLAST v1.9. Any read was removed if the V/J assignment was weak (E-value above 1e-6), the CDR3 was missing, or the read contained stop codons, out-of-frame junctions, or ambiguous translated residues. V3J clonotypes were defined as sequences sharing an identical inferred V gene, J gene, and CDR3 amino acid sequence. The percentage overlap between two repertoires was calculated by dividing the number of shared unique clonotypes by the size of the smaller repertoire. RTK rarefaction, the Chao1 estimator, and Recon v2.1 estimates of unobserved clonotypes were used to assess repertoire richness. OLGA was used to compute generation probabilities for all TCRbeta clonotypes that the gDNA method yielded from a handful of donors. TCRdb re-hosts the immuneACCESS table, in-frame sequences only. Its copies lack some clones; in the studies checked, an unresolved V gene accounts for under half of them, and the cause for the rest is not known. V and J calls and clone size are copied from that table; D and trimming were computed from the DNA. The sample table holds 2,500,000 or so clones, of which approximately 90% were seen once. The top ten clones comprise approximately 0.39% of the sample.

Donors were healthy HIV-negative adults with no recently reported acute infections or vaccinations. Every donor was a Caucasian adult residing in Nashville, Tennessee, USA. CD4+ T cells were enriched by magnetic negative selection, after which naive cells were positively selected on CD45RA and the negative fraction was taken as the memory subset. Blood was obtained by leukapheresis, after which PBMCs were separated by Ficoll-Histopaque density gradient centrifugation and cryopreserved in liquid nitrogen vapor phase. Analytical flow cytometry was used to check the purity and quantity of each magnetically sorted T cell population. Each sorted fraction had its genomic DNA isolated and then quantified by UV absorbance on a Nanodrop 2000c. Broad study findings and their caveats: Clonotypes shared by all four sorted-subset donors showed higher generation probabilities than non-shared clonotypes. Pairwise subsampling led to the expectation that sequencing depth would affect the degree of clonotype sharing among donors. Even with the large sequencing depth, rarefaction of the sorted-subset datasets indicated that sequencing was incomplete. Larger estimated clonotype richness was generally found for naive subsets than for memory subsets. Sampling was restricted to blood, and TCR repertoires in tissue are likely to differ from TCR repertoires in blood. Because the study included a small number of donors, the genetic and exposure-history diversity represented was limited. Sharing across a few donors was observed for around 5% of naive CD4, around 3.5% of naive CD8, about 2.3% of memory CD4, and roughly 0.4% of memory CD8 clonotypes.

CDR1 and CDR2, per the germline V gene (reference sequence), are SEHNR and FQNEAQ. Measured from the cysteine to the phenylalanine, the CDR3 is 13 residues long. Only CDR3 DNA remains: 39 bases, in frame from the first base. Deletion took 2 bases off V and 5 bases off J, with a span of 9 bases between the germline ends. This receptor was taken from a man aged 18 to 35 in good health. Some clones in this sample may be carry-over from other donors' samples. The chain is assembled from TRBV7-9 and TRBJ1-1, with no D gene named confidently. Sequencing was done on a sample of naive CD4+ T cells from PBMCs. The sample's cell subset or site label, in plain terms: CD45RA+ positively selected. The bases are TGTGCCAGCAGCTTAATAGGTTTGACTGAAGCTTTCTTT. Its product reads: CASSLIGLTEAFF.